The clone carrying this T cell receptor beta chain was seen just once. The sample belongs to a study of blood T cell repertoires in COVID-19. Clones were sequenced by immunoSEQ multiplex PCR, and TCRdb holds only the in-frame ones, with some missing. The table lists approximately 330,000 clones, about 87% of them singletons. Per the germline V gene, CDR1 is MGHDK and CDR2 is SYGVNS. Trimming stripped 4 bases from V and 3 bases from J, with 10 bases between. This CDR3 comprises 13 residues. Sequencing input: peripheral blood. This TCR derives from a man aged 30-40 years with COVID-19, enrolled during active disease. This chain connects TRBV25-1 to TRBJ2-7; possible D gene TRBD1, 6 bases. In nucleotides, the CDR3 is TGTGCCAGCAGTGTAGTGGACAGCTACGAGCAGTACTTC. This codes for CASSVVDSYEQYF.